Listed below are T cell receptor beta chains from one sample, sequenced in a study of T cells in Graves' hyperthyroidism and ophthalmopathy. TCRdb re-derived calls from the multiplex PCR reads in MiXCR, one entry per CDR3 protein. The repertoire has over 500,000 distinct CDR3 sequences, roughly 16% of them found once; the top ten carry 25% to 30%. Material: blood. Receptors originate from a woman aged 25 to 39 with Graves' ophthalmopathy. Each CDR3 is given with its conserved first and last residue. Fields, in order: V gene, D gene, clone size, J gene, CDR3 protein, CDR3 DNA. The D gene is left open where the match is weak. The size entry is marked missing in some rows and otherwise reads once, few, many or a size class.

v_gene: TRBV2
d_gene: TRBD2
abundance: once
j_gene: TRBJ2-1
CDR3aa: CASWETSGIPYNEQFF
CDR3nt: TGTGCCAGCTGGGAGACTAGCGGGATCCCCTACAATGAGCAGTTCTTC

v_gene: TRBV19
d_gene: NA
abundance: many
j_gene: TRBJ2-1
CDR3aa: CASSTLISVANEQFF
CDR3nt: TGTGCCAGTAGTACCCTCATCTCGGTCGCCAATGAGCAGTTCTTC

v_gene: TRBV4-1
d_gene: TRBD2
abundance: few
j_gene: TRBJ2-2
CDR3aa: CASSPGTRGGELFF
CDR3nt: TGCGCCAGCAGCCCTGGGACTAGAGGTGGGGAGCTGTTTTTT

v_gene: TRBV10-3
d_gene: TRBD2
abundance: NA
j_gene: TRBJ2-1
CDR3aa: CASGTGGVWTSGRSGSNEQFF
CDR3nt: TGTGCCTCAGGGACAGGGGGAGTTTGGACTAGCGGGAGGTCGGGGTCCAATGAGCAGTTCTTC

v_gene: TRBV7-2
d_gene: NA
abundance: NA
j_gene: TRBJ1-1
CDR3aa: CASRLTAGTLLNTEAFF
CDR3nt: TGTGCCAGCAGACTAACTGCAGGGACCCTACTGAACACTGAAGCTTTCTTT

v_gene: TRBV7-2
d_gene: NA
abundance: many
j_gene: TRBJ2-1
CDR3aa: CASSLEPGTVDEQFF
CDR3nt: TGTGCCAGCAGCTTAGAGCCAGGGACTGTAGATGAGCAGTTCTTC

v_gene: TRBV28
d_gene: TRBD1
abundance: many
j_gene: TRBJ1-5
CDR3aa: CASSGTGGGQPQHF
CDR3nt: TGTGCCAGCAGTGGTACAGGGGGAGGTCAGCCCCAGCATTTT

v_gene: TRBV4-3
d_gene: NA
abundance: few
j_gene: TRBJ2-7
CDR3aa: CASSQDPEVPVYEQYF
CDR3nt: TGCGCCAGCAGCCAAGACCCCGAGGTGCCAGTTTACGAGCAGTACTTC

v_gene: TRBV20-1
d_gene: TRBD1
abundance: many
j_gene: TRBJ1-6
CDR3aa: CSARGQGANSPLHF
CDR3nt: TGCAGTGCTAGGGGGCAGGGGGCTAATTCACCCCTCCACTTT

v_gene: TRBV10-3
d_gene: TRBD2
abundance: NA
j_gene: TRBJ2-3
CDR3aa: CATLLAGADAQYF
CDR3nt: TGTGCCACCCTACTAGCGGGAGCAGATGCGCAGTATTTT

v_gene: TRBV28
d_gene: NA
abundance: many
j_gene: TRBJ1-3
CDR3aa: CASSLWGISGNTIYF
CDR3nt: TGTGCCAGCAGTTTATGGGGGATTAGTGGAAACACCATATATTTT

v_gene: TRBV20-1
d_gene: TRBD1
abundance: NA
j_gene: TRBJ1-2
CDR3aa: CSATSGDRALTDDYGYTF
CDR3nt: TGCAGTGCTACCTCGGGCGACAGGGCCCTCACGGACGACTATGGCTACACCTTC

v_gene: TRBV5-1
d_gene: NA
abundance: many
j_gene: TRBJ2-3
CDR3aa: CASSYSGEPDTQYF
CDR3nt: TGCGCCAGCAGCTATAGCGGTGAGCCAGATACGCAGTATTTT

v_gene: TRBV20-1
d_gene: NA
abundance: once
j_gene: TRBJ1-4
CDR3aa: CSATEERGEKLFF
CDR3nt: TGCAGTGCCACCGAAGAACGGGGCGAAAAACTGTTTTTT

v_gene: TRBV30
d_gene: NA
abundance: few
j_gene: TRBJ1-1
CDR3aa: CAWSVGLGAFF
CDR3nt: TGTGCCTGGAGTGTAGGACTTGGGGCTTTCTTT

v_gene: TRBV7-2
d_gene: NA
abundance: many
j_gene: TRBJ1-1
CDR3aa: CASSLSARTANTEAFF
CDR3nt: TGTGCCAGCAGCTTATCAGCAAGGACAGCGAACACTGAAGCTTTCTTT

v_gene: TRBV5-8
d_gene: TRBD2
abundance: many
j_gene: TRBJ2-3
CDR3aa: CATSPRPGGGTDTQYF
CDR3nt: TGTGCGACCAGTCCCAGGCCCGGGGGGGGCACAGATACGCAGTATTTT

v_gene: TRBV6-2/TRBV6-3
d_gene: NA
abundance: NA
j_gene: TRBJ1-2
CDR3aa: CASSGSLGYGYTF
CDR3nt: TGTGCCAGCAGTGGATCTTTAGGCTATGGCTACACCTTC

v_gene: TRBV5-1
d_gene: NA
abundance: few
j_gene: TRBJ1-4
CDR3aa: CASSLETGNEKLFF
CDR3nt: TGCGCCAGCAGCTTGGAAACAGGGAATGAAAAACTGTTTTTT

v_gene: TRBV4-2
d_gene: NA
abundance: many
j_gene: TRBJ2-7
CDR3aa: CASSQEWQSVYEQYF
CDR3nt: TGTGCCAGCAGCCAAGAGTGGCAGTCCGTTTACGAGCAGTACTTC

v_gene: TRBV12-5
d_gene: NA
abundance: few
j_gene: TRBJ2-1
CDR3aa: CASGYGIHNEQFF
CDR3nt: TGTGCTAGTGGTTACGGGATTCACAATGAGCAGTTCTTC